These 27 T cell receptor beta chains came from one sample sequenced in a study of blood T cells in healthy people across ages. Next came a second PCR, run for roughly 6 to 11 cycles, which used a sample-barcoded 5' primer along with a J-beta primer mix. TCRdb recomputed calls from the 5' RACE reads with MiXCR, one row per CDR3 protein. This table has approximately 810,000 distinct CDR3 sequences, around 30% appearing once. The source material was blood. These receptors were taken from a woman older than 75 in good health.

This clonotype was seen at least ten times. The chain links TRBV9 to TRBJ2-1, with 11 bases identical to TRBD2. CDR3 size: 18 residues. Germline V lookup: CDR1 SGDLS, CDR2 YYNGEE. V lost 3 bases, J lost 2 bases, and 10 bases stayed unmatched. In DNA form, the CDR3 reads TGTGCCAGCAGCGACACCGGGACTAGCGGTTTGACCTACAATGAGCAGTTCTTC. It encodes CASSDTGTSGLTYNEQFF.

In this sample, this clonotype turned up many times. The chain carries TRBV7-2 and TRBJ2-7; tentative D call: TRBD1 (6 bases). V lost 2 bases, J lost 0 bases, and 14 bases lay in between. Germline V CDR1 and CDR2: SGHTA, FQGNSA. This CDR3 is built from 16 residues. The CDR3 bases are TGTGCCAGCAGCTTAACGGGACACCCGAACTCCTACGAGCAGTACTTC. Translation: CASSLTGHPNSYEQYF.

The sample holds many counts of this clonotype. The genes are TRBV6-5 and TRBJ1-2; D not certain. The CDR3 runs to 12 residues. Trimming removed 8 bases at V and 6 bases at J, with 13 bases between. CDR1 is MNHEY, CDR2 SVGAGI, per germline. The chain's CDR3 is CASGRRRDGYTF. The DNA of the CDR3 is TGTGCCAGCGGCAGAAGGAGGGATGGCTACACCTTC.

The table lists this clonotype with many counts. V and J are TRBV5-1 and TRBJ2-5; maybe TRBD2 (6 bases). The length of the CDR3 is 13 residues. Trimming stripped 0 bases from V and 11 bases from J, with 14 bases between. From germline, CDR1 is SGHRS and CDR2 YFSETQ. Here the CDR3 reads CASSLVPSGEQYF. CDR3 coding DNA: TGCGCCAGCAGCTTGGTACCTTCGGGGGAGCAGTACTTC.

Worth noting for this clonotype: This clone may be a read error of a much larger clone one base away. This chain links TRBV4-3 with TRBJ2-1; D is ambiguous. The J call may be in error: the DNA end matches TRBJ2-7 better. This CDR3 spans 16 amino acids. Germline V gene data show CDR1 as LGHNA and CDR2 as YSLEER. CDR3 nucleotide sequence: TGCGCCAGCAGCCAAGACTGGGCTAAAGGTTACAATGAGCAGTACTTC. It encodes CASSQDWAKGYNEQYF.

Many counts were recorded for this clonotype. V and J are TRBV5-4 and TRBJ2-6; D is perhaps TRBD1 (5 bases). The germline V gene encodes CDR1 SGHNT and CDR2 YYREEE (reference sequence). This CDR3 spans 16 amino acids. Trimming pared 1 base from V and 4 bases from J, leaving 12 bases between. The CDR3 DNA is TGTGCCAGCAGCTTGAATGTAGGGGCCGGGGCCAACGTCCTGACTTTC. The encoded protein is CASSLNVGAGANVLTF.

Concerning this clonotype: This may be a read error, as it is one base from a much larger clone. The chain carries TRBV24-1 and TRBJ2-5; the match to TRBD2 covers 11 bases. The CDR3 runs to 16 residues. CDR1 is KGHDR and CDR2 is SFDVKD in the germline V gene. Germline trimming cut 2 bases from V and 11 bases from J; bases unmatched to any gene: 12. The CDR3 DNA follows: TGTGCCACCAGTGATTATGCTAGCGGGGGGCATAATGAGCAGTACTTC. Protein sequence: CATSDYASGGHNEQYF.

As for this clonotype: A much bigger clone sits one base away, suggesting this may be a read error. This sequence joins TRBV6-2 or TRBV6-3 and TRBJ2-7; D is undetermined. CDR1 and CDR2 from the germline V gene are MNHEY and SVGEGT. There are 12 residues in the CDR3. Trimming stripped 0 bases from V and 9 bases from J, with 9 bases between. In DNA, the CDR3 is TGTGCCAGCAGTTACTCGATAGGCGGGCAGTACTTC. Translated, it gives CASSYSIGGQYF.

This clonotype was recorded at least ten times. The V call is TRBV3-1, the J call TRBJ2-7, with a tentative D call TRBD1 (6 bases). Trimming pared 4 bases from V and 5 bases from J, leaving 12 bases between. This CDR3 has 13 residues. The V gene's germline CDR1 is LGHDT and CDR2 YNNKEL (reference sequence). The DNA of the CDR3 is TGTGCCAGCAGCCCATCAGGGGACCACGAGCAGTACTTC. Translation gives CASSPSGDHEQYF.

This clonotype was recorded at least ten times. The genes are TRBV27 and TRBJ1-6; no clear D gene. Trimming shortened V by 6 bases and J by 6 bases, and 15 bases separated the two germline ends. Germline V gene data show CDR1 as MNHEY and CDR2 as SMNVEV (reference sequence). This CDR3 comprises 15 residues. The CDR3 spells CASSLERWRNSPLHF. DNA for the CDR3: TGTGCCAGCAGCCTCGAACGGTGGCGTAATTCACCCCTCCACTTT.

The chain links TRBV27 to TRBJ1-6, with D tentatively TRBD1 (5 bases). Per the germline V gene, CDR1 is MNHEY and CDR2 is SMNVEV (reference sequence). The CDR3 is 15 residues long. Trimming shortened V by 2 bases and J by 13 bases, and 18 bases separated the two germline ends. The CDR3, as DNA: TGTGCCAGCAGTTTAGTGTGGGACGGAATTTCTCCCCTCCACTTT. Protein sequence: CASSLVWDGISPLHF.

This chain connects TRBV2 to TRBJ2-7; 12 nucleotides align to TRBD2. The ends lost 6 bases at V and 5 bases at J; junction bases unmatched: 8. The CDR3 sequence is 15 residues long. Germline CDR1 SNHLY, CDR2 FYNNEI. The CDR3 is CASSLRLAGADEQYF. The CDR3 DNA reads TGTGCCAGCAGCCTCCGACTAGCGGGGGCTGACGAGCAGTACTTC.

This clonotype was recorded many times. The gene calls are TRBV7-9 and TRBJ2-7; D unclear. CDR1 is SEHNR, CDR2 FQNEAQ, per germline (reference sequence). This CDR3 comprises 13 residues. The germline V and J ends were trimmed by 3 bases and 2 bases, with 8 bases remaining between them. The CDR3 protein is CASSLDVAYEQYF. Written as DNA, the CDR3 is TGTGCCAGCAGCTTGGACGTAGCCTACGAGCAGTACTTC.

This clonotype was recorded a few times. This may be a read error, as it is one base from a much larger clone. The CDR3 nucleotides read TGTGCCAGCAGTTTATCTAGCGGGGGGCGGGGGAGATATGAGCAGTTCTTC. Its protein is CASSLSSGGRGRYEQFF. J is TRBJ2-1 and V is TRBV12-3 or TRBV12-4; 11 positions agree with TRBD2. The CDR3 length is 17 residues. Trimming at V came to 2 bases and at J to 8 bases, leaving 11 bases not matched to a gene.

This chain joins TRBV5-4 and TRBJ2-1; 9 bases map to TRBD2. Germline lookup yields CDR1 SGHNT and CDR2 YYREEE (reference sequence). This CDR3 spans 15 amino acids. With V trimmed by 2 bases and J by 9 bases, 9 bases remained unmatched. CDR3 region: CASSLFAGGPGEQFF. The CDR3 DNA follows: TGTGCCAGCAGCTTATTCGCGGGGGGGCCTGGTGAGCAGTTCTTC.

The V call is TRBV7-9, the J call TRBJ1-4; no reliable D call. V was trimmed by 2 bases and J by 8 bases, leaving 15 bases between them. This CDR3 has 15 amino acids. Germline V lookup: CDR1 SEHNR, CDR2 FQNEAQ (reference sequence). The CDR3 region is CASSLMDADGEKLFF. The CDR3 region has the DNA TGTGCCAGCAGCTTAATGGATGCGGATGGGGAAAAACTGTTTTTT.

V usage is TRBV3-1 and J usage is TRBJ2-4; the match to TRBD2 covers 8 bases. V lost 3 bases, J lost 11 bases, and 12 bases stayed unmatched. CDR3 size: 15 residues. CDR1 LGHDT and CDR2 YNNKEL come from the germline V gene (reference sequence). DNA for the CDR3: TGTGCCAGCAGCCAGCGGGGCGGGGGGCCCCAATTTCAGTACTTC. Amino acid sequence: CASSQRGGGPQFQYF.

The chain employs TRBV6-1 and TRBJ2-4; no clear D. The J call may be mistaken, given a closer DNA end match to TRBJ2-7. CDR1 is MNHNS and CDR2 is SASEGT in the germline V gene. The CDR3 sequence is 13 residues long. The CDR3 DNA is TGTGCCAGCACTCCAAGGCAGGCCTACGAGCAGTACTTC. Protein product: CASTPRQAYEQYF.

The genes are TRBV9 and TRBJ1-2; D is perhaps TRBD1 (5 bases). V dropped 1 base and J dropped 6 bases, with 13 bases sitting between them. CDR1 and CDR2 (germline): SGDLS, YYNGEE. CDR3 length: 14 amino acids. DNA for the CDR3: TGTGCCAGCAGCGTAACGGGGGACTTGGATGGCTACACCTTC. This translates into CASSVTGDLDGYTF.

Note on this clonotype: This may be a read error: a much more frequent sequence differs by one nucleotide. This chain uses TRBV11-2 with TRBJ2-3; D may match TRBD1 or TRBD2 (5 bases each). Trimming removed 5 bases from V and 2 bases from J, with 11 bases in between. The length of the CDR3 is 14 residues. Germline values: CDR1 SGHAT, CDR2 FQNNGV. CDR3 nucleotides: TGTGCCAGCAGCGCCCGGGGCCCCACAGATACGCAGTATTTT. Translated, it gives CASSARGPTDTQYF.

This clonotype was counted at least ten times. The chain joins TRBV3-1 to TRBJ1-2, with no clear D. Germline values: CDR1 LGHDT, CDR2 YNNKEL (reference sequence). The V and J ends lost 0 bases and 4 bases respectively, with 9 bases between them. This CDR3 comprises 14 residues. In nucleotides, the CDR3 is TGTGCCAGCAGCCAAGATGGGCCCAGCTATGGCTACACCTTC. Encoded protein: CASSQDGPSYGYTF. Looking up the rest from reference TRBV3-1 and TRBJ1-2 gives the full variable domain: DTAVSQTPKYLVTQMGNDKSIKCEQNLGHDTMYWYKQDSKKFLKIMFSYNNKELIINETVPNRFSPKSPDKAHLNLHINSLELGDSAVYFCASSQDGPSYGYTFGSGTRLTVV.

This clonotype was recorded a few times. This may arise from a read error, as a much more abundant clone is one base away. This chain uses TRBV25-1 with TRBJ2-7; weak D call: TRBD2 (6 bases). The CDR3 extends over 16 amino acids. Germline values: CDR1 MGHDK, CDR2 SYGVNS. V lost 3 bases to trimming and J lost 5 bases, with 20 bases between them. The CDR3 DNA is TGTGCCAGCAGTGATGGAAGGAGGGGTCGGTGTGACGAGCAGTACTTC. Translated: CASSDGRRGRCDEQYF.

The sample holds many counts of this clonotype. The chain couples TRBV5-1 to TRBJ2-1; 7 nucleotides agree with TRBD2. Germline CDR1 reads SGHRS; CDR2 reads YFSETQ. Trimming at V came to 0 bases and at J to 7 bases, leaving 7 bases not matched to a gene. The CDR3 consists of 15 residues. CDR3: CASSLETGLGNEQFF. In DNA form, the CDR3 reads TGCGCCAGCAGCTTGGAAACCGGACTAGGGAATGAGCAGTTCTTC.

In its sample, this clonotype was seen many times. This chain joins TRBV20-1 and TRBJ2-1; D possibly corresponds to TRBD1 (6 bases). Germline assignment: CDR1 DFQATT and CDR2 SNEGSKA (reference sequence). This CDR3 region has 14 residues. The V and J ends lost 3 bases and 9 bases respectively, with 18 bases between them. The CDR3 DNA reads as TGCAGTGCTAGGAGGGGGACGAACAAGGGTGAGCAGTTCTTC. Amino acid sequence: CSARRGTNKGEQFF.

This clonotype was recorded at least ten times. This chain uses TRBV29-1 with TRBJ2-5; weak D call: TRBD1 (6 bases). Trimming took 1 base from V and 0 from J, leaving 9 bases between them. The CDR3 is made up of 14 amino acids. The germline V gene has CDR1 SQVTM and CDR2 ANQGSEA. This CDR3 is CSVEGTANQETQYF. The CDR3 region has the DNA TGCAGCGTTGAAGGGACAGCCAACCAAGAGACCCAGTACTTC.

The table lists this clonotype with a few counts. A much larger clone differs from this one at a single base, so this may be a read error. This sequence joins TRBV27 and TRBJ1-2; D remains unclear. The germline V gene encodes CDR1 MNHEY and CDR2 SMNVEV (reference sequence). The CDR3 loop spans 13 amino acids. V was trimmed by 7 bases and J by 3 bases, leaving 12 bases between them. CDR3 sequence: CASIFRWDYGYTF. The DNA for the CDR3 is TGTGCCAGCATTTTCCGGTGGGACTATGGCTACACCTTC.

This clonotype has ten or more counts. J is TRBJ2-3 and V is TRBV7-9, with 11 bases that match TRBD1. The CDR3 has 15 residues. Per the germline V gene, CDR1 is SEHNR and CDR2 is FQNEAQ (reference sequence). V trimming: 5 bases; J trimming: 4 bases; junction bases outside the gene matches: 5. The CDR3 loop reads CASSTDRGRADTQYF. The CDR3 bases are TGTGCCAGCAGCACGGACAGGGGGCGCGCAGATACGCAGTATTTT.